This T cell receptor beta chain was recovered during a study of cytomegalovirus exposure and HLA in healthy donors. Primers: 60 Vbeta forward and 13 Jbeta reverse. Profiling relied on immunoSEQ multiplex PCR, and the TCRdb table lists in-frame clones only, not all of them. This sample's table has about 130,000 clones. The CDR3 contains 17 residues. V was pared by 2 bases and J by 2 bases, with 6 bases of the junction left unmatched. Germline lookup yields CDR1 MNHEY and CDR2 SMNVEV (reference sequence). The gene calls are TRBV27 and TRBJ2-6; 7 positions agree with TRBD1. Sequencing was carried out using PBMCs. The origin of this receptor is a woman aged 55-70 years in good health and CMV-seronegative. CDR3 in DNA: TGTGCCAGCAGTTTACAAGTGGGGACAGCTGGGGCCAACGTCCTGACTTTC. Protein sequence: CASSLQVGTAGANVLTF.